This TCR beta chain was obtained from a study of T cell repertoires in cytomegalovirus infection. Across the study: Recently identified HLA-C-restricted and well-studied HLA-B-restricted CMV epitopes were used. Matching HLA type and CMV infection were both indicated by public TCR beta signatures.

Whole-study findings and limits: In two of eight donors, the top clonotype was HLA-C-restricted CMV-specific. Cumulative public TCR beta family frequency identified carriers of CMV plus the relevant HLA.

V shed 1 base, J shed 4 bases, and the junction held 10 bases outside the gene matches. CDR1 is DFQATT and CDR2 is SNEGSKA in the germline V gene (reference sequence). The CDR3 is 16 amino acids. As concerns this clonotype: Its antigen remains unknown.

Each CDR3 protein is one row after TCRdb ran MiXCR on the reads. The sample carries roughly 730,000 distinct CDR3 sequences, about 33% recorded once. The specimen comprised cultured PBMCs, sampled from culture after CMV antigen stimulation. The receptor comes from a human donor in good health (CMV status not recorded). Some clones in this sample may be carry-over from other donors' samples. V usage is TRBV20-1 and J usage is TRBJ2-5; 9 nucleotides match TRBD2. DNA for the CDR3: TGCAGTGCTAGAGCTCGTAGCGGGAGCGGGGTAGAGACCCAGTACTTC. This sequence encodes CSARARSGSGVETQYF.